The 25 T cell receptor beta chains listed next were all sequenced from one sample in a study of CD8+ T cells in alopecia areata (dated by TCRdb to the late 2010s). The meaning of the sample's time point label: baseline before oral tofacitinib. The method was the immunoSEQ multiplex PCR assay. For TCR sequencing, RNA was extracted from every sample and reverse transcribed into cDNA to serve as template. TCRdb obtained this table from immuneACCESS and retained in-frame rearrangements with V and J assigned. These tables miss some clones; where compared with another copy, unresolved V genes account for less than half of the shortfall, and the remainder is unexplained. The sample includes about 130,000 clones, with approximately 49% observed a single time. The top ten clones comprise over 15% of the sample. The input for sequencing was CD8+ T cells sorted from blood, taken at week 0. All receptors come from a human donor with alopecia areata.

This chain connects TRBV4-2 to TRBJ2-3; no clear D. Germline CDR1 and CDR2: LGHNA and YNFKEQ. V dropped 0 bases and J dropped 11 bases, with 12 bases sitting between them. The CDR3 is 13 amino acids. The CDR3 DNA follows: TGTGCCAGCAGCCAAGACCCAGCGTCTTGGCAGTATTTT. It specifies CASSQDPASWQYF.

This clone appeared a few times. V and J are TRBV7-9 and TRBJ2-4; D might be TRBD1 or TRBD2, each matching 5 bases. The CDR3 consists of 19 residues. V lost 3 bases and J 0 bases, leaving 21 bases between the germline ends. The germline gives CDR1 SEHNR, CDR2 FQNEAQ (reference sequence). Here the CDR3 DNA reads TGTGCCAGCAGCTTTTCCCGACAGCAAGGGACCGTAGCCAAAAACATTCAGTACTTC. Amino acid sequence: CASSFSRQQGTVAKNIQYF.

J is TRBJ2-6 and V is TRBV27, with 10 nucleotides matching TRBD1. Germline V CDR1 and CDR2: MNHEY, SMNVEV (reference sequence). After removal of 0 bases from V and 0 bases from J, the junction contained 8 bases not matched to a gene. The CDR3 totals 20 residues. This chain's CDR3 is CASSLSPSDRGPSGANVLTF. The CDR3 nucleotides read TGTGCCAGCAGTTTATCTCCAAGTGACAGGGGGCCCTCTGGGGCCAACGTCCTGACTTTC.

This clone was seen a single time. The V and J genes are TRBV7-9 and TRBJ2-7; D may be TRBD1 (6 bases). V shed 5 bases and J shed 3 bases, with 8 bases lying between them. CDR3 length equals 12 residues. Germline values: CDR1 SEHNR, CDR2 FQNEAQ (reference sequence). Here the CDR3 reads CASSPGDYEQYF. DNA for the CDR3: TGTGCCAGCAGCCCAGGGGACTACGAGCAGTACTTC.

V and J are TRBV29-1 and TRBJ2-5; 12 bases fit TRBD2. Germline CDR1 SQVTM, CDR2 ANQGSEA. This CDR3 contains 17 residues. Unmatched junction bases numbered 12, after V lost 2 bases and J lost 5 bases. For the CDR3, the DNA is TGCAGCGTTGAACTTAGGCTAGCGGGGGGGCCGAGGGAGACCCAGTACTTC. Its translation: CSVELRLAGGPRETQYF. Full variable domain (rest looked up from reference TRBV29-1 and TRBJ2-5): SAVISQKPSRDICQRGTSLTIQCQVDSQVTMMFWYRQQPGQSLTLIATANQGSEATYESGFVIDKFPISRPNLTFSTLTVSNMSPEDSSIYLCSVELRLAGGPRETQYFGPGTRLLVL.

The chain links TRBV27 to TRBJ1-2; 12 nucleotides match TRBD1. This CDR3 region has 14 residues. V lost 7 bases and J lost 6; bases outside the gene matches: 6. Germline-derived CDR1 and CDR2 are MNHEY and SMNVEV (reference sequence). The CDR3, as DNA: TGTGCCAGCACCGGGACAGGGGGCGCGAATGGCTACACCTTC. Protein product: CASTGTGGANGYTF.

The CDR3: CSVEGDREPYEQYF. Written as DNA, the CDR3 is TGCAGCGTTGAAGGGGACAGGGAACCCTACGAGCAGTACTTC. The chain employs TRBV29-1 and TRBJ2-7; the match to TRBD1 covers 9 bases. This CDR3 region has 14 residues. The germline CDR1 and CDR2 sequences are SQVTM and ANQGSEA. The J segment lost 2 bases and the V segment lost 1 base, leaving 3 bases of the junction unmatched.

In the case of this clone: The junction departs from germline at one end; a sequencing error may be responsible. The chain joins TRBV4-1 to TRBJ1-1; the D is unclear. This CDR3 spans 15 amino acids. Germline assignment: CDR1 MGHRA and CDR2 YSYEKL. The CDR3 is CASSQPGRMNAEAFF. DNA of the CDR3: TGCGCCAGCAGCCAACCGGGCAGGATGAACGCTGAAGCTTTCTTT.

This sequence joins TRBV6-5 and TRBJ2-5; TRBD1 might be the D (7 bases). V was shortened by 0 bases and J by 7 bases, with 12 bases between the two germline ends. Germline CDR1 is MNHEY and CDR2 is SVGAGI. The CDR3 length is 14 residues. This CDR3 is CASSYSEGAGTQYF. The CDR3 DNA sequence: TGTGCCAGCAGTTACTCGGAGGGGGCGGGGACCCAGTACTTC.

The chain carries TRBV30 and TRBJ1-5; D call uncertain. The CDR3 consists of 14 residues. V was cut by 0 bases and J by 2 bases, with 8 bases left in between. Germline V lookup: CDR1 GTSNPN, CDR2 SVGIG (reference sequence). In DNA form, the CDR3 reads TGTGCCTGGAGTGTAAAGGCGGGCAATCAGCCCCAGCATTTT. Translation: CAWSVKAGNQPQHF.

The V call is TRBV7-9, the J call TRBJ1-2; maybe TRBD1 (5 bases). The V and J ends lost 5 bases and 8 bases respectively, with 9 bases between them. Germline V gene lookup returns CDR1 SEHNR and CDR2 FQNEAQ (reference sequence). The CDR3 has 11 residues. The CDR3 sequence is CASSLDSGYTF. In nucleotides, the CDR3 is TGTGCCAGCAGCCTCGACAGCGGCTACACCTTC.

The chain uses TRBV5-1 and TRBJ2-2; D is unresolved. The CDR3 is made up of 15 amino acids. The V end was cut by 0 bases, the J end by 1 base, with 7 bases between. Germline V gene lookup returns CDR1 SGHRS and CDR2 YFSETQ. The CDR3 region has the DNA TGCGCCAGCAGCTTGGTGGCAGGGAACACCGGGGAGCTGTTTTTT. As protein: CASSLVAGNTGELFF.

The sample holds a few counts of this clone. The chain has TRBV9 and TRBJ1-2, with D unresolved. V was shortened by 0 bases and J by 2 bases, with 8 bases between the two germline ends. The CDR3 has 14 residues. In germline, CDR1 is SGDLS, CDR2 YYNGEE. CDR3 in DNA: TGTGCCAGCAGCGTAGGGTCAGGCAACTATGGCTACACCTTC. Its protein product is CASSVGSGNYGYTF. Supplemented by reference TRBV9 and TRBJ1-2, the full variable domain reads DSGVTQTPKHLITATGQRVTLRCSPRSGDLSVYWYQQSLDQGLQFLIQYYNGEERAKGNILERFSAQQFPDLHSELNLSSLELGDSALYFCASSVGSGNYGYTFGSGTRLTVV.

This clone turned up a few times. The CDR3 DNA follows: TGTGCCAGCAGTCCACTTACAGAGGTTGGAGATACGCAGTATTTT. Encoded protein: CASSPLTEVGDTQYF. This chain connects TRBV7-2 to TRBJ2-3; D is unresolved. Germline V gene lookup returns CDR1 SGHTA and CDR2 FQGNSA. Trimming shortened V by 6 bases and J by 5 bases, and 18 bases separated the two germline ends. CDR3 size: 15 residues.

J is TRBJ2-2 and V is TRBV29-1; 8 bases match TRBD1. There are 18 residues in the CDR3. The V gene end was trimmed by 4 bases and the J gene end by 3 bases; junction bases not matched to a gene: 16. Germline V lookup: CDR1 SQVTM, CDR2 ANQGSEA. CDR3 DNA: TGCAGCGTTGTTGGGTATGAGAAGGACAGGGAGTACACCGGGGAGCTGTTTTTT. Amino acids: CSVVGYEKDREYTGELFF.

The rearrangement joins TRBV2 to TRBJ2-5; TRBD1 matches 7 bases. The CDR3 loop spans 12 amino acids. Losses at the gene ends were 8 bases for V and 7 bases for J; bases not matched to a gene: 7. Germline-derived CDR1 and CDR2 are SNHLY and FYNNEI. This CDR3 reads CASGPDRPTQYF. Here the CDR3 DNA reads TGTGCCAGCGGGCCGGACAGGCCGACCCAGTACTTC.

The V gene is TRBV7-8, the J gene TRBJ2-7; 8 bases agree with TRBD2. CDR1 SGHVS and CDR2 FQNEAQ come from the germline V gene. The V gene end was trimmed by 5 bases and the J gene end by 0 bases; junction bases not matched to a gene: 12. The length of the CDR3 is 17 residues. The CDR3 DNA reads TGTGCCAGCAGCCATCGCCCCGGGGGGGCCCACTCCTACGAGCAGTACTTC. Translating it yields CASSHRPGGAHSYEQYF.

This rearrangement joins TRBV7-9 to TRBJ1-2, with TRBD1 identical over 9 bases. Germline CDR1 reads SEHNR; CDR2 reads FQNEAQ (reference sequence). J lost 6 bases, V lost 5 bases, and 13 bases had no gene match. The CDR3 covers 16 residues. The CDR3 sequence is CASSTQPGQGKDGYTF. CDR3 in DNA: TGTGCCAGCAGCACCCAGCCGGGACAGGGTAAAGATGGCTACACCTTC.

The V gene is TRBV25-1, the J gene TRBJ2-7; 8 bases align to TRBD1. This CDR3 has 13 amino acids. Germline V gene lookup returns CDR1 MGHDK and CDR2 SYGVNS. J lost 3 bases, V lost 7 bases, and 5 bases had no gene match. The CDR3 here is CASTRQGYYEQYF. DNA of the CDR3: TGTGCCAGCACCCGACAGGGGTACTACGAGCAGTACTTC.

V usage is TRBV5-1 and J usage is TRBJ1-1; a weak D match, TRBD1 (6 bases). The CDR3 spans 14 residues. V lost 3 bases to trimming and J lost 5 bases, with 14 bases between them. Per the germline V gene, CDR1 is SGHRS and CDR2 is YFSETQ. The CDR3 here is CASSWAGQSTEAFF. For the CDR3, the DNA is TGCGCCAGCAGCTGGGCTGGACAGTCAACTGAAGCTTTCTTT.

This clone occurred many times. The same CDR3 also results from other DNA sequences found in this sample. V and J are TRBV7-9 and TRBJ2-7; D may match TRBD1 or TRBD2 (5 bases each). CDR3 size: 13 residues. With 5 bases removed from V and 4 bases from J, the gap between germline ends came to 12 bases. Germline V gene lookup returns CDR1 SEHNR and CDR2 FQNEAQ (reference sequence). CDR3 residues: CASSPGPNYEQYF. CDR3 bases: TGTGCCAGCAGCCCGGGGCCGAATTACGAGCAGTACTTC.

The chain recombines TRBV6-6 with TRBJ2-5, with no clear D. The V end was cut by 6 bases, the J end by 4 bases, with 9 bases between. The germline gives CDR1 MNHNY, CDR2 SVGAGI (reference sequence). The CDR3 length is 12 residues. The CDR3 nucleotides are TGTGCCAGCAGGGCCGTGCGAGAGACCCAGTACTTC. Its protein product is CASRAVRETQYF.

The V and J genes are TRBV29-1 and TRBJ2-1, with 12 bases matching TRBD2. The CDR3 consists of 16 residues. V gave up 6 bases and J gave up 12 bases; unmatched junction bases: 18. The germline CDR1 and CDR2 sequences are SQVTM and ANQGSEA. The CDR3 DNA follows: TGCAGCGTGGCCTCTACCGGGACTAGCGGGCATTCTGGGCAGTTCTTC. Translation gives CSVASTGTSGHSGQFF.

This clone occurred a few times. The rearrangement links TRBV2 to TRBJ1-2; D possibly corresponds to TRBD1 (6 bases). There are 17 residues in the CDR3. Trimming left V 2 bases short and J 0 bases short, with 16 bases between. The germline gives CDR1 SNHLY, CDR2 FYNNEI. The DNA of the CDR3 is TGTGCCAGCAGTGAACTCGCAGGGGACGACACTAACTATGGCTACACCTTC. This sequence encodes CASSELAGDDTNYGYTF.

This clone was seen only a few times. The chain joins TRBV4-2 to TRBJ2-7; perhaps TRBD1 as D (5 bases). There are 14 residues in the CDR3. Per the germline V gene, CDR1 is LGHNA and CDR2 is YNFKEQ. Trimming stripped 3 bases from V and 6 bases from J, with 15 bases between. The CDR3 spells CASSHGRKDSEQYF. The CDR3, as DNA: TGTGCCAGCAGCCATGGACGGAAAGACAGCGAGCAGTACTTC.